The rows below give T cell receptor beta chains drawn from one sample of a study of identical twins. Each CDR3 protein gets one entry after TCRdb re-called the 5' RACE reads with MiXCR. The sample contains 700,000 or so distinct CDR3 sequences, 8.5% to 9% of which appear only once. These records were also assigned to another study, of yellow fever vaccine responses in identical twins.

The specimen was PBMCs. Receptors were obtained from a woman younger than 30 in good health. CDR3s include the opening cysteine and the closing phenylalanine or tryptophan. Fields, in order: J gene, CDR3 length, V gene, clone size, D gene, CDR3 DNA, CDR3 protein. A D gene is named only where the DNA matches it firmly. A row's size may be missing; if present it is once, few, many or a size class.

>TRBJ2-2|15|TRBV29-1|few|TRBD1
TGCAGCGTTTTTGGGGCAGGGGGCAACACCGGGGAGCTGTTTTTT
CSVFGAGGNTGELFF
>TRBJ2-1|14|TRBV28|NA|TRBD1
TGTGCCAGCAGTTTATTACAGGGGGGCGTTGAGCAGTTCTTC
CASSLLQGGVEQFF
>TRBJ2-7|16|TRBV5-6|NA|TRBD2
TGTGCCAGCAGCTTGGCCGGGGCTAGCGGCTCCTACGAGCAGTACTTC
CASSLAGASGSYEQYF
>TRBJ2-2|15|TRBV19|NA|NA
TGTGCCAGTAGTATAGATGGGACATATTCCGGGGAGCTGTTTTTT
CASSIDGTYSGELFF
>TRBJ2-1|15|TRBV7-8|NA|NA
TGTACCAGCAGCTTAGGACAGACCCTCTACAATGAGCAGTTCTTC
CTSSLGQTLYNEQFF
>TRBJ1-2|13|TRBV6-1|NA|TRBD1
TGTGCCAGCAGTCAGGGACAGTGGTATGGCTACACCTTC
CASSQGQWYGYTF
>TRBJ2-5|14|TRBV27|few|NA
TGTGCCAGCAGTGGAAGGTTGGGCCAAGAGACCCAGTACTTC
CASSGRLGQETQYF
>TRBJ2-6|16|TRBV27|NA|NA
TGTGCCAGCAGTTTGTGGGGCGGGCTTGGGGCCAACGTCCTGACTTTC
CASSLWGGLGANVLTF
>TRBJ2-1|15|TRBV5-1|few|TRBD1
TGCGCCAGCAGTTCCGGGACAGGGACCTACAATGAGCAGTTCTTC
CASSSGTGTYNEQFF
>TRBJ2-7|17|TRBV7-8|few|TRBD1
TGTGCCAGCAGCCTTACCAGACCGGGACAGGGGGCCTACGAGCAGTACTTC
CASSLTRPGQGAYEQYF
>TRBJ2-1|16|TRBV14|few|TRBD2
TGTGCCAGCAGCCAACCGGGACTAGCGCAATACAATGAGCAGTTCTTC
CASSQPGLAQYNEQFF
>TRBJ2-7|12|TRBV10-3|NA|NA
TGTGCCATCAGTGAGGGGATCTCCGAGCAGTACTTC
CAISEGISEQYF
>TRBJ2-1|15|TRBV6-1|NA|TRBD2
TGTGCCAGCTGCGGGAGCCCTGGCTCCTACAATGAGCAGTTCTTC
CASCGSPGSYNEQFF
>TRBJ2-2|16|TRBV5-5|few|TRBD1
TGTGCCAGCAGCGCAAGACAGGGGGTGGACACCGGGGAGCTGTTTTTT
CASSARQGVDTGELFF
>TRBJ2-1|14|TRBV20-1|NA|TRBD1
TGCAGTGCTAACACCGGGACAGGGTTCTATGAGCAGTTCTTC
CSANTGTGFYEQFF
>TRBJ2-3|16|TRBV4-2|few|TRBD2
TGTGCCAGCAGCCGCACAACGGGGGGGAGCACAGATACGCAGTATTTT
CASSRTTGGSTDTQYF
>TRBJ2-7|16|TRBV5-1|few|TRBD2
TGCGCCAGCAGCTTAGCGGGGACGGGAGGAGGAGACGAGCAGTACTTC
CASSLAGTGGGDEQYF
>TRBJ2-7|12|TRBV20-1|NA|NA
TGCAGTGCCAGAGGAGACCGTTCCGAGCAGTACTTC
CSARGDRSEQYF
>TRBJ2-7|17|TRBV7-2|NA|TRBD2
TGTGCCAGCAGCTTACGCAATAGCGGGGGGCACTCCTACGAGCAGTACTTC
CASSLRNSGGHSYEQYF
>TRBJ2-7|13|TRBV10-3|few|TRBD1
TGTGCCATCGCTATGCAGGGGGCCTACGAGCAGTACTTC
CAIAMQGAYEQYF
>TRBJ2-5|15|TRBV9|NA|NA
TGTGCCAGCAGCGTAGAGCCAAATAGGGGAGAGACCCAGTACTTC
CASSVEPNRGETQYF
>TRBJ1-2|16|TRBV7-9|NA|TRBD1
TGTGCCAGCAGCTTACCAAGACAGGGCGGTAACTATGGCTACACCTTC
CASSLPRQGGNYGYTF
>TRBJ2-5|11|TRBV12-3/TRBV12-4|many|NA
TGTGCCAGCTCACAAAAAGAGACCCAGTACTTC
CASSQKETQYF
>TRBJ1-5|13|TRBV28|NA|NA
TGTGCCAGCAGTAATACTTTTAATCAGCCCCAGCATTTT
CASSNTFNQPQHF
>TRBJ2-7|14|TRBV15|few|NA
TGTGCCACCAGGAGAGAGGTGGGGGGATACGAGCAGTACTTC
CATRREVGGYEQYF
>TRBJ2-3|14|TRBV4-1|many|NA
TGCGCCAGCAGCCAAGTGGACTTGACAGATACGCAGTATTTT
CASSQVDLTDTQYF
>TRBJ2-1|16|TRBV7-9|NA|NA
TGTGCCAGCAGCTCCTCCGACGGACCTTCCTACAATGAGCAGTTCTTC
CASSSSDGPSYNEQFF
>TRBJ2-7|13|TRBV4-2|many|NA
TGTGCCAGCAGCCAAGAACCCCAAGAGCGCCGGAACTTC
CASSQEPQERRNF
>TRBJ2-3|16|TRBV25-1|NA|NA
TGTGCCAGCAGTGGCCTGAGTCAGGAGCACACAGATACGCAGTATTTT
CASSGLSQEHTDTQYF
>TRBJ2-2|17|TRBV25-1|NA|TRBD2
TGTGCCAGCAGTGAATTTGCGGCTAGCGGGTCCGGGAGGGAGCTGTTTTTT
CASSEFAASGSGRELFF
>TRBJ1-4|12|TRBV29-1|few|NA
TGCAGCGTTGAGGAGACTAATGAAAAACTGTTTTTT
CSVEETNEKLFF
>TRBJ2-1|16|TRBV7-3|NA|NA
TGTGCCAGCAGCGCCCAAACCGGGACGGAGAGCAATGAGCAGTTCTTC
CASSAQTGTESNEQFF
>TRBJ1-2|14|TRBV5-1|few|TRBD1
TGCGCCAGCAGCGCCTCGACAGGGGTATATGGCTACACCTTC
CASSASTGVYGYTF
>TRBJ2-1|15|TRBV15|few|TRBD2
TGTGCCACCAGCAGAGTTAGCGGGAAGGGCAATGAGCAGTTCTTC
CATSRVSGKGNEQFF
>TRBJ2-7|15|TRBV15|NA|NA
TGTGCCACCAGCCCGGGTAAGGGTATCGCCTACGAGCAGAACTTC
CATSPGKGIAYEQNF
>TRBJ2-7|12|TRBV7-2|many|NA
TGTGCCAGCAGCTTAGTAGCCTACGAGCAGTACTTC
CASSLVAYEQYF
>TRBJ2-1|14|TRBV5-4|few|NA
TGTGCCAGCAGCCAAGGGACGGCGGTGAATGAGCAGTTCTTC
CASSQGTAVNEQFF
>TRBJ2-7|12|TRBV28|few|NA
TGTGCCAGCTTCGGTCAGTTTGGCGAGCAGTACTTC
CASFGQFGEQYF
>TRBJ1-6|14|TRBV12-3/TRBV12-4|many|NA
TGTGCCAGCAGCTCCGGCAGGCCTAATTCACCCCTCCACTTT
CASSSGRPNSPLHF
>TRBJ2-6|17|TRBV7-3|few|NA
TGTGCCAGCATCCTTAAGACGAGGAACTCTGGGGCCAACGTCCTGACTTTC
CASILKTRNSGANVLTF
>TRBJ2-7|12|TRBV6-1|NA|NA
TGTGCCAGCAGTGAAGCGGGGACATTAACCTACTTC
CASSEAGTLTYF
>TRBJ2-7|15|TRBV5-1|few|NA
TGCGCCAGCAGCTTGAGTACCGTGGGGACCTACGAGCAGTACTTC
CASSLSTVGTYEQYF
>TRBJ1-2|16|TRBV4-3|NA|NA
TGCGCCAGCAGCCAGGCCTCCGGGGGAGTGAACTATGGCTACACCTTC
CASSQASGGVNYGYTF
>TRBJ2-1|16|TRBV5-1|many|TRBD2
TGCGCCAGCAGCTTTAGCGGGAGTACGGGCTACAATGAGCAGTTCTTC
CASSFSGSTGYNEQFF